This is a list of T cell receptor beta chains from one sample in a study of cytomegalovirus exposure and HLA in healthy donors. Using immunoSEQ multiplex PCR, the repertoire was profiled, and TCRdb retains in-frame clones only, with some absent. The sample has 150,000 to 200,000 clones; about 96% are singletons. The sample was PBMCs. These receptors originate from a woman between 18 and 29 years old in good health and CMV-seronegative. CDR3s include the opening cysteine and the closing phenylalanine or tryptophan. A D gene is named only where the DNA matches it firmly. Size values are once, few and many counts, or a class for expanded clones, and some rows have none.

>TRBV6-1|TRBJ2-2|TRBD2|NA
CASRELAGGPGGELFF
TGTGCCAGCAGAGAACTAGCGGGGGGGCCGGGCGGGGAGCTGTTTTTT
>TRBV7-2|TRBJ2-7|NA|NA
CASSSNAGRSSYEQYF
TGTGCCAGCAGCTCAAATGCGGGGAGGAGTTCCTACGAGCAGTACTTC
>TRBV19|TRBJ2-5|TRBD1|NA
CASSDGTGGAETQYF
TGTGCCAGTAGTGACGGGACAGGGGGCGCAGAGACCCAGTACTTC
>TRBV9|TRBJ2-2|NA|NA
CASSVGPTGELFF
TGTGCCAGCAGCGTAGGGCCGACCGGGGAGCTGTTTTTT
>TRBV12-5|TRBJ2-1|TRBD1|NA
CASGFGLDRGQDEQFF
TGTGCTAGTGGTTTTGGGCTGGACAGGGGGCAAGATGAGCAGTTCTTC
>TRBV7-2|TRBJ1-6|NA|NA
CASMGDKSSPLHF
TGTGCCAGCATGGGGGACAAGAGTTCACCCCTCCACTTT
>TRBV11-3|TRBJ2-7|TRBD1|many
CASSLPGQGDGSSYEQYF
TGTGCCAGCAGCTTACCGGGACAGGGGGACGGAAGCTCCTACGAGCAGTACTTC
>TRBV4-2|TRBJ2-5|NA|NA
CASSQGGAGETQYF
TGTGCCAGCAGCCAAGGTGGGGCCGGGGAGACCCAGTACTTC
>TRBV4-3|TRBJ2-7|TRBD1|NA
CASSQGQGAAYEQYF
TGCGCCAGCAGCCAAGGACAGGGGGCCGCCTACGAGCAGTACTTC
>TRBV27|TRBJ1-2|NA|NA
CASPPPWRPIYGYTF
TGTGCCAGTCCTCCTCCATGGAGGCCAATCTATGGCTACACCTTC
>TRBV4-3|TRBJ2-3|TRBD2|NA
CASSQDLAGGGYTQYF
TGCGCCAGCAGCCAAGATTTGGCGGGGGGTGGGTATACGCAGTATTTT
>TRBV30|TRBJ2-5|TRBD1|once
CAWSVRTGGSRETQYF
TGTGCCTGGAGTGTTAGGACAGGGGGGTCTAGAGAGACCCAGTACTTC
>TRBV6-5|TRBJ2-5|TRBD2|NA
CASSSSSGGAGTQYF
TGTGCCAGCAGTTCCTCTAGCGGGGGGGCCGGGACCCAGTACTTC
>TRBV5-6|TRBJ1-2|TRBD1|once
CASSPYGQVNYGYTF
TGTGCCAGCAGCCCCTACGGACAGGTTAACTATGGCTACACCTTC
>TRBV15|TRBJ1-6|NA|NA
CATSRDIGGGANSPLHF
TGTGCCACCAGCAGAGATATAGGAGGTGGCGCAAATTCACCCCTCCACTTT
>TRBV5-1|TRBJ1-5|TRBD1|NA
CASSEQGANQPQHF
TGCGCCAGCTCCGAACAGGGGGCAAATCAGCCCCAGCATTTT
>TRBV19|TRBJ1-2|TRBD1|once
CASSEGTGGSNYGYTF
TGTGCCAGTAGTGAGGGGACAGGGGGCAGTAACTATGGCTACACCTTC
>TRBV27|TRBJ2-4|TRBD1|NA
CASSPTQTGGRKTGQYF
TGTGCCAGCAGTCCAACACAGACAGGGGGTCGTAAAACGGGTCAGTACTTC
>TRBV9|TRBJ1-1|TRBD1|NA
CASSVDRAMNTEAFF
TGTGCCAGCAGCGTCGACAGGGCCATGAACACTGAAGCTTTCTTT
>TRBV11-2|TRBJ1-4|TRBD1|NA
CASSFGEGTANEKLFF
TGTGCCAGCAGCTTCGGCGAGGGGACAGCAAATGAAAAACTGTTTTTT
>TRBV6-1|TRBJ1-2|NA|NA
CASRGLSPNYGYTF
TGTGCCAGCAGGGGCCTTTCCCCTAACTATGGCTACACCTTC
>TRBV27|TRBJ2-1|TRBD1|NA
CASSSTRQGFYNEQFF
TGTGCCAGCAGTTCCACCAGACAGGGATTCTACAATGAGCAGTTCTTC
>TRBV4-1|TRBJ2-5|NA|NA
CASSQGLGGETQYF
TGCGCCAGCAGCCAAGGGCTAGGAGGGGAGACCCAGTACTTC
>TRBV19|TRBJ1-1|NA|NA
CASSILGQLGNTEAFF
TGTGCCAGTAGTATCCTAGGACAGCTTGGGAACACTGAAGCTTTCTTT
>TRBV7-2|TRBJ1-2|NA|NA
CASSLGQALGYTF
TGTGCCAGCAGCTTAGGACAGGCCCTGGGCTACACCTTC
>TRBV5-5|TRBJ1-2|NA|NA
CASSYNQGSYGYTF
TGTGCCAGCAGTTACAATCAGGGGAGCTATGGCTACACCTTC
>TRBV6-5|TRBJ2-5|NA|NA
CASREGLGNQETQYF
TGTGCCAGCAGGGAGGGGTTGGGTAACCAAGAGACCCAGTACTTC
>TRBV27|TRBJ2-7|TRBD2|NA
CASSLAGPGYEQYF
TGTGCCAGCAGCCTAGCGGGGCCGGGCTACGAGCAGTACTTC
>TRBV9|TRBJ1-2|TRBD1|NA
CASSVGDRDKYGYTF
TGTGCCAGCAGCGTAGGGGACAGGGATAAGTATGGCTACACCTTC
>TRBV6-5|TRBJ2-7|TRBD1|NA
CASSPRGLDSYEQYF
TGTGCCAGCAGTCCGAGGGGGCTAGATTCCTACGAGCAGTACTTC
>TRBV29-1|TRBJ1-2|TRBD1|once
CSVLRGQGNFDGYTF
TGCAGCGTTTTACGGGGACAGGGTAATTTCGATGGCTACACCTTC
>TRBV6-1|TRBJ2-7|NA|NA
CASSAFRDRVVSYEQYF
TGTGCCAGCAGTGCCTTCCGCGACCGGGTCGTTTCCTACGAGCAGTACTTC
>TRBV19|TRBJ1-1|NA|NA
CASSIEQNTEAFF
TGTGCCAGTAGTATAGAACAGAACACTGAAGCTTTCTTT
>TRBV6-5|TRBJ2-7|NA|NA
CASSIRRDPYEQYF
TGTGCCAGCAGTATCCGCAGGGATCCCTACGAGCAGTACTTC
>TRBV4-3|TRBJ2-2|TRBD2|NA
CASSQGGLAGGETGELFF
TGCGCCAGCAGCCAAGGCGGGCTAGCGGGGGGTGAGACCGGGGAGCTGTTTTTT
>TRBV4-2|TRBJ2-7|TRBD1|once
CASSQAGTGPLAYEQYF
TGTGCCAGCAGCCAGGCCGGGACAGGCCCCCTAGCCTACGAGCAGTACTTC
>TRBV7-8|TRBJ1-5|TRBD1|NA
CASSLQGQGALYQPQHF
TGTGCCAGCAGCTTACAGGGACAGGGGGCCCTCTATCAGCCCCAGCATTTT